This T cell receptor beta chain was recorded in a study of human T cells and chemical hapten exposure. Across the study: During the roughly 24-week study period, patients had diphenylcyclopropenone applied to the scalp every week. General study points: Expanded TCRs were compared with controls, and the expanded TCRs formed significantly more large CDR3 similarity clusters.

Documented time point: patch test 1, 2 weeks after DPC sensitization. Treatment given: therapeutic diphenylcyclopropenone sensitization with weekly scalp DPC. A single record per CDR3 protein comes from TCRdb applying MiXCR to the RACE reads. The table has tens of thousands of distinct CDR3 sequences, roughly 7.2% seen once. This clonotype was recorded a few times. The target antigen is unknown. The receptor was isolated from a woman aged 25 to 39 with alopecia areata. Some clones in this sample may be carry-over from other donors' samples. The sample was whole blood, taken in connection with sensitization to the hapten diphenylcyclopropenone (DPC).

As DNA, the CDR3 is TGTGCCAGCAGTTTAGTACTGTTTAGCACAGATACGCAGTATTTT. The encoded protein is CASSLVLFSTDTQYF. This sequence joins TRBV12-3 or TRBV12-4 and TRBJ2-3, with unresolved D. This CDR3 has 15 residues. The ends were cut back, 1 base at V and 0 bases at J, with 8 bases in the middle.